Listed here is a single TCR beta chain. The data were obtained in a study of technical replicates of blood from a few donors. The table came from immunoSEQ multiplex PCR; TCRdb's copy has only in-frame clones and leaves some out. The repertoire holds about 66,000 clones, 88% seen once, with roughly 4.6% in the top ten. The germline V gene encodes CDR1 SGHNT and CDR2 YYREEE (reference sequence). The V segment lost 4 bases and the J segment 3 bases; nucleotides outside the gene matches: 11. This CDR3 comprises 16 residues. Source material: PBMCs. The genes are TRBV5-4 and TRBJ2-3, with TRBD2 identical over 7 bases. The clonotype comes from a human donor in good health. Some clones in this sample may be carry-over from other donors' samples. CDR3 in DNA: TGTGCCAGCAGCCCTCGACAGCTCGGGAGGACAGATACGCAGTATTTT. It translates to CASSPRQLGRTDTQYF.